Listed below are T cell receptor beta chains from one sample, sequenced in a study of blood T cell repertoires in COVID-19. Here immunoSEQ multiplex PCR was the method, and the copy in TCRdb shows in-frame clones only, minus some. The table shows some 120,000 clones, with about 70% occurring only once. The material sequenced was peripheral blood. The source of these receptors is a man older than 75 with COVID-19, enrolled during active disease. The CDR3 runs from the conserved cysteine through the conserved F or W. The order of the fields is V gene, J gene, D gene, clone size, CDR3 protein, CDR3 DNA. D genes are given only for firm matches. Clone size appears in some rows only: once, few, many, or a class for an expanded clone.

V: TRBV19
J: TRBJ2-6
D: TRBD1
size: -
CDR3: CASSLTGVGANVLTF
DNA: TGTGCCAGTAGTCTAACAGGGGTCGGGGCCAACGTCCTGACTTTC

V: TRBV3-1/TRBV3-2
J: TRBJ2-5
D: TRBD2
size: -
CDR3: CASSQYGLAGASETQYF
DNA: TGTGCCAGCAGCCAATATGGGCTAGCGGGAGCTTCAGAGACCCAGTACTTC

V: TRBV7-7
J: TRBJ2-2
D: TRBD1
size: once
CDR3: CASSPRTGGSTGELFF
DNA: TGTGCTAGCAGCCCGAGGACAGGGGGCAGTACCGGGGAGCTGTTTTTT

V: TRBV5-4
J: TRBJ1-1
D: TRBD1
size: -
CDR3: CASSLEGRGRGAFF
DNA: TGTGCCAGCAGCTTGGAGGGTAGGGGGCGCGGGGCTTTCTTT

V: TRBV28
J: TRBJ2-2
D: TRBD1
size: -
CDR3: CASSRTGTGRGELFF
DNA: TGTGCCAGCAGTCGAACCGGGACAGGGAGAGGGGAGCTGTTTTTT

V: TRBV11-2
J: TRBJ1-1
D: TRBD1
size: -
CDR3: CASSRRDRGMNTEAFF
DNA: TGTGCCAGCAGCCGACGGGACAGGGGAATGAACACTGAAGCTTTCTTT

V: TRBV7-2
J: TRBJ2-7
D: TRBD2
size: once
CDR3: CASRTSGSLLYEQYF
DNA: TGTGCCAGCCGGACTAGCGGGAGTCTCCTCTACGAGCAGTACTTC

V: TRBV28
J: TRBJ1-2
D: TRBD1
size: once
CDR3: CASSLQGAGYTF
DNA: TGTGCCAGCAGTTTGCAGGGGGCGGGCTACACCTTC

V: TRBV5-6
J: TRBJ1-2
D: -
size: -
CDR3: CASSWQGSGGYTF
DNA: TGTGCCAGCAGCTGGCAGGGGTCGGGTGGCTACACCTTC

V: TRBV5-1
J: TRBJ1-2
D: -
size: -
CDR3: CASSFGRRDGYTF
DNA: TGCGCCAGCAGCTTCGGCAGGAGGGATGGCTACACCTTC

V: TRBV25-1
J: TRBJ1-4
D: TRBD1
size: -
CDR3: CASSEQGQGELFF
DNA: TGTGCCAGCAGTGAACAAGGACAGGGGGAACTGTTTTTT

V: TRBV3-1/TRBV3-2
J: TRBJ2-5
D: TRBD2
size: -
CDR3: CASSPGTSGEETQYF
DNA: TGTGCCAGCAGCCCCGGGACTAGCGGGGAAGAGACCCAGTACTTC

V: TRBV2
J: TRBJ2-2
D: TRBD2
size: -
CDR3: CASSDGLAGGGELFF
DNA: TGTGCCAGCAGTGACGGACTAGCGGGAGGAGGGGAGCTGTTTTTT

V: TRBV28
J: TRBJ2-5
D: TRBD1
size: -
CDR3: CASSGQGLETQYF
DNA: TGTGCCAGCAGCGGACAGGGACTAGAGACCCAGTACTTC

V: TRBV27
J: TRBJ2-1
D: TRBD2
size: -
CDR3: CASTPSGGLAGGGEQFF
DNA: TGTGCCAGCACCCCCTCCGGAGGACTAGCGGGAGGGGGTGAGCAGTTCTTC

V: TRBV5-5
J: TRBJ2-7
D: -
size: -
CDR3: CASSLTGHYEQYF
DNA: TGTGCCAGCAGCTTGACAGGGCACTACGAGCAGTACTTC

V: TRBV23-1
J: TRBJ1-1
D: -
size: -
CDR3: CASSQKGSGGENTEAFF
DNA: TGCGCCAGCAGTCAAAAGGGTAGTGGGGGCGAGAACACTGAAGCTTTCTTT

V: TRBV18
J: TRBJ2-7
D: -
size: -
CDR3: CASSPQTYEQYF
DNA: TGTGCCAGCTCACCCCAGACCTACGAGCAGTACTTC

V: TRBV19
J: TRBJ2-7
D: -
size: -
CDR3: CASSISGLDEQYF
DNA: TGTGCCAGTAGTATAAGTGGCCTTGACGAGCAGTACTTC

V: TRBV21-1
J: TRBJ2-5
D: -
size: once
CDR3: CASSPAGGETQYF
DNA: TGTGCCAGCAGCCCTGCGGGAGGGGAGACCCAGTACTTC

V: TRBV5-1
J: TRBJ2-5
D: -
size: -
CDR3: CASSLGIAQYQETQYF
DNA: TGCGCCAGCAGCTTGGGGATAGCGCAGTACCAAGAGACCCAGTACTTC

V: TRBV27
J: TRBJ1-1
D: -
size: -
CDR3: CASSLSGRNDEAFF
DNA: TGTGCCAGCAGTTTATCGGGGAGAAACGATGAAGCTTTCTTT

V: TRBV3-1/TRBV3-2
J: TRBJ2-1
D: TRBD2
size: -
CDR3: CASSPRLAGYNEQFF
DNA: TGTGCCAGCAGCCCGAGACTAGCGGGATACAATGAGCAGTTCTTC

V: TRBV12-3/TRBV12-4
J: TRBJ1-2
D: -
size: once
CDR3: CASSLGQNYGYTF
DNA: TGTGCCAGCAGTTTAGGACAGAACTATGGCTACACCTTC

V: TRBV4-2
J: TRBJ2-7
D: TRBD2
size: -
CDR3: CASSQVSSGGYEQYF
DNA: TGTGCCAGCAGCCAAGTATCTAGCGGGGGGTACGAGCAGTACTTC

V: TRBV28
J: TRBJ1-1
D: -
size: -
CDR3: CASLNLRGKMEAFF
DNA: TGTGCCAGCCTCAATCTGCGGGGGAAAATGGAAGCTTTCTTT

V: TRBV4-1
J: TRBJ2-1
D: -
size: -
CDR3: CASSSTLDFYNEQFF
DNA: TGCGCCAGCAGCTCAACCCTGGACTTTTACAATGAGCAGTTCTTC

V: TRBV5-1
J: TRBJ2-1
D: TRBD2
size: -
CDR3: CASTGSGGRGDSEQFF
DNA: TGCGCCAGCACCGGGTCCGGCGGGAGAGGTGATAGTGAGCAGTTCTTC

V: TRBV28
J: TRBJ2-7
D: -
size: -
CDR3: CASSALTGRHYEQYF
DNA: TGTGCCAGCAGTGCCCTGACGGGTCGCCACTACGAGCAGTACTTC

V: TRBV2
J: TRBJ2-2
D: TRBD2
size: -
CDR3: CASSDLAGVPGELFF
DNA: TGTGCCAGCAGTGATTTAGCGGGAGTCCCCGGGGAGCTGTTTTTT

V: TRBV4-2
J: TRBJ2-1
D: TRBD2
size: -
CDR3: CASSQEALSGRGLNEQFF
DNA: TGTGCCAGCAGCCAAGAAGCCCTTAGCGGGAGGGGACTCAATGAGCAGTTCTTC